There are a few counts of the clone carrying this T cell receptor (beta chain). Antigen unknown. The CDR3 has 14 residues. Germline assignment: CDR1 GTSNPN and CDR2 SVGIG (reference sequence). Germline trimming cut 3 bases from V and 10 bases from J; bases unmatched to any gene: 6. The assay was immunoSEQ multiplex PCR, and TCRdb's table has in-frame clones only and misses some. This repertoire shows 330,000 or so clones, around 74% found once; its top ten account for 10%. The source of the sample is a study of shared clonotypes between healthy human individuals. Study-wide findings and caveats: Rarefaction demonstrated incomplete sorted-subset sequencing despite large depth. Compared with memory subsets, naive subsets generally had larger estimated richness. Blood alone was sampled, and tissue repertoires likely differ.

Each sample came from a Caucasian adult donor living in Nashville, Tennessee. The origin of this receptor is a man aged 30-40 years in good health. The rearrangement uses TRBV30 and TRBJ2-4; 13 bases align to TRBD2. The sequencing input was memory CD4+ T cells sorted from blood. Subset meaning: CD45RA-negative fraction. Here the CDR3 reads CAWRMPGLAGIQYF. The CDR3 bases are TGTGCCTGGAGAATGCCGGGACTAGCGGGAATTCAGTACTTC. Complete variable domain (other parts from reference TRBV30 and TRBJ2-4): SQTIHQWPATLVQPVGSPLSLECTVEGTSNPNLYWYRQAAGRGLQLLFYSVGIGQISSEVPQNLSASRPQDRQFILSSKKLLLSDSGFYLCAWRMPGLAGIQYFGAGTRLSVL.